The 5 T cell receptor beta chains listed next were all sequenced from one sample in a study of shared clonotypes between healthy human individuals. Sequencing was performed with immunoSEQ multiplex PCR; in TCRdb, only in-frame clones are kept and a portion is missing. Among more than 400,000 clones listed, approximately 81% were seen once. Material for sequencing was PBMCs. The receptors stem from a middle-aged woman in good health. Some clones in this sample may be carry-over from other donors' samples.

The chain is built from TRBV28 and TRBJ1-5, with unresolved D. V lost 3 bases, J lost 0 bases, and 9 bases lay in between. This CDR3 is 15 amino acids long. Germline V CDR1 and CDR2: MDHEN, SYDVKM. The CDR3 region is CASSFQAYSNQPQHF. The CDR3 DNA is TGTGCCAGCAGTTTCCAGGCCTATAGCAATCAGCCCCAGCATTTT.

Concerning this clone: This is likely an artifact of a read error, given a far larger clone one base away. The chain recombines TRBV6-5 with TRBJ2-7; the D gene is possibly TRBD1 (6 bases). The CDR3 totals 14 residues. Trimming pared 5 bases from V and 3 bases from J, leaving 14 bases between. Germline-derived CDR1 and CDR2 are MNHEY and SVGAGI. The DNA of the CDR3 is TGTGCCAGCAGTACAAGACAGGTGTTCTACGAGCAGTACTTC. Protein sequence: CASSTRQVFYEQYF.

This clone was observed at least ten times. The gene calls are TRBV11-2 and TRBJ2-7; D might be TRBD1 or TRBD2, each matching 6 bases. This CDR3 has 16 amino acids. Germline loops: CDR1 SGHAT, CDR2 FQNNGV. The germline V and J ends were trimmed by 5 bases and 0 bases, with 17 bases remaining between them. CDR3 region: CASSPWGATSSYEQYF. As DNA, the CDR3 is TGTGCCAGCAGCCCATGGGGGGCCACCAGCTCCTACGAGCAGTACTTC.

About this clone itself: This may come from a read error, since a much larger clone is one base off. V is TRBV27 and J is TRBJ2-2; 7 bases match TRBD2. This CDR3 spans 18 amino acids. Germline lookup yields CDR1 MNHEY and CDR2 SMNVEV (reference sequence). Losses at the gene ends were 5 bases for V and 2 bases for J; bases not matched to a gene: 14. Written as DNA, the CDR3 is TGTGCCAGCAGTATCTCGGGGCTAGCGGACTTAAACACCGGGGAGCTGTTTTTT. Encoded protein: CASSISGLADLNTGELFF.

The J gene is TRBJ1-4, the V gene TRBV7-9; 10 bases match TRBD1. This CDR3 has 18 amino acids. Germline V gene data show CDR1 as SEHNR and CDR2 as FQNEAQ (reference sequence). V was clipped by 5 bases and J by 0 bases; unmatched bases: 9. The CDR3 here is CASSSGQGEIATNEKLFF. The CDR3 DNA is TGTGCCAGCAGCAGCGGACAGGGGGAAATCGCAACTAATGAAAAACTGTTTTTT.